The 32 T cell receptor beta chains in this list originate from one sample, sequenced in a study of regulatory T cells in long-lasting Graves disease. The time point is: newly diagnosed GD, antithyroid drugs for less than 3 months. Construction of the TCR library relied on RNA isolated from PBMCs. According to the study, TCR beta libraries were built with iRepertoire HTBI primers and CDR3-region Arm-PCR. TCRdb re-called the multiplex PCR reads through MiXCR, storing one row per CDR3 protein. This sample carries some 240,000 distinct CDR3 sequences, about 19% of them seen once, and the ten largest clones take about an eighth. This sample was also put to use in a study of T cells in Graves' hyperthyroidism and ophthalmopathy.

Sample: peripheral blood mononuclear cells (PBMCs), taken at new diagnosis, from a patient treated with antithyroid drugs. Source of these receptors: a woman aged 25 to 39 with Graves disease.

This clonotype came up many times. V and J are TRBV19 and TRBJ1-2; no reliable D call. Deletions cut 2 bases from V and 8 bases from J, with 21 bases between. Germline V gene lookup returns CDR1 LNHDA and CDR2 SQIVND (reference sequence). The CDR3 loop spans 16 amino acids. The CDR3 region has the DNA TGTGCCAGTAGTATACGGCTAGAGACGCGGAAGGACGGCTACACCTTC. Its protein product is CASSIRLETRKDGYTF.

There are many counts of this clonotype. The chain has TRBV7-9 and TRBJ1-1; D unresolved. This CDR3 comprises 12 residues. Germline V lookup: CDR1 SEHNR, CDR2 FQNEAQ (reference sequence). Trimming took off 5 bases at V and 5 bases at J, with 9 bases between the two ends. The CDR3 region has the DNA TGTGCCAGCAGCCCAGTAAGGACTGAAGCTTTCTTT. Translated: CASSPVRTEAFF.

This clonotype was seen ten or more times. V gene TRBV5-8 combines with J gene TRBJ2-6, with D possibly matching TRBD2 (6 bases). This CDR3 has 18 residues. V dropped 4 bases and J dropped 0 bases, with 17 bases sitting between them. Germline V gene lookup returns CDR1 SGHTS and CDR2 YDEGEE. The CDR3 is CASSLGPRGYSGANVLTF. The CDR3, as DNA: TGTGCCAGCAGCCTGGGACCTCGGGGGTACTCTGGGGCCAACGTCCTGACTTTC.

The CDR3 nucleotides read TGTGCCATCAGTGAGTCGGGGGCGTACGAGCAGTTCTTC. Encoded protein: CAISESGAYEQFF. The V and J genes are TRBV10-3 and TRBJ2-1; tentative D call: TRBD1 (6 bases). CDR3 length equals 13 residues. The germline V gene encodes CDR1 ENHRY and CDR2 SYGVKD. Trimming shortened V by 0 bases and J by 10 bases, and 10 bases separated the two germline ends.

The CDR3 loop is CSARVPDLGLAGEQYF. The CDR3 coding sequence is TGCAGTGCTAGAGTCCCCGATCTCGGACTAGCGGGCGAGCAGTACTTC. This sequence joins TRBV20-1 and TRBJ2-7, with 11 bases identical to TRBD2. CDR3 size: 16 residues. V shed 1 base and J 6 bases; nucleotides not matched to a gene: 11. Germline V gene sequence: CDR1 DFQATT, CDR2 SNEGSKA (reference sequence).

This clonotype came up many times. Relative to the germline gene, one junction end is altered; a read error may explain this. The chain has TRBV29-1 and TRBJ2-1; D possibly corresponds to TRBD1 (9 bases). The CDR3 extends over 13 amino acids. Germline V gene sequence: CDR1 SQVTM, CDR2 ANQGSEA. The CDR3: CSGGTGTGNEQFF. As DNA, the CDR3 is TGTTCGGGAGGGACAGGGACGGGCAATGAGCAGTTCTTC.

In its sample, this clonotype was seen many times. The chain employs TRBV28 and TRBJ1-1; 7 nucleotides agree with TRBD1. Per germline, CDR1 MDHEN and CDR2 SYDVKM. The CDR3 covers 13 residues. The V gene end was trimmed by 9 bases and the J gene end by 5 bases; junction bases not matched to a gene: 9. This CDR3 reads CASITQGKTEAFF. Written as DNA, the CDR3 is TGTGCCAGTATAACACAGGGGAAGACTGAAGCTTTCTTT.

This chain connects TRBV3-1 to TRBJ1-1, with D uncertain. Deletions cut 2 bases from V and 0 bases from J, with 7 bases between. This CDR3 region has 14 residues. Looked up from germline, CDR1 is LGHDT and CDR2 is YNNKEL (reference sequence). CDR3 nucleotide sequence: TGTGCCAGCAGCCAACAGAGAATGAACACTGAAGCTTTCTTT. This sequence encodes CASSQQRMNTEAFF. Together with reference TRBV3-1 and TRBJ1-1, the CDR3 gives the full variable domain: DTAVSQTPKYLVTQMGNDKSIKCEQNLGHDTMYWYKQDSKKFLKIMFSYNNKELIINETVPNRFSPKSPDKAHLNLHINSLELGDSAVYFCASSQQRMNTEAFFGQGTRLTVV.

The rearrangement uses TRBV2 and TRBJ2-7; TRBD2 matches at 9 bases. Germline V CDR1 and CDR2: SNHLY, FYNNEI. V lost 7 bases to trimming and J lost 1 base; unmatched junction nucleotides: 8. The length of the CDR3 is 15 residues. This CDR3 is CASKGASGDSYEQYF. Written as DNA, the CDR3 is TGTGCCAGCAAGGGAGCTAGCGGGGATTCCTACGAGCAGTACTTC. Filled out from reference TRBV2 and TRBJ2-7, the complete variable domain reads EPEVTQTPSHQVTQMGQEVILRCVPISNHLYFYWYRQILGQKVEFLVSFYNNEISEKSEIFDDQFSVERPDGSNFTLKIRSTKLEDSAMYFCASKGASGDSYEQYFGPGTRLTVT.

This clonotype was observed a single time. A far larger clone is only one base removed, so a read error is likely. CDR3 in amino acids: CASSYRLDPYNEQFF. In DNA form, the CDR3 reads TGTGCCAGCAGCTACCGACTCGACCCCTACAATGAGCAGTTCTTC. V usage is TRBV7-8 and J usage is TRBJ2-5; D is uncertain. The last part of the DNA fits TRBJ2-1 better; the J call may be wrong. CDR3 length: 15 residues. The germline CDR1 and CDR2 sequences are SGHVS and FQNEAQ.

The sample holds many counts of this clonotype. The chain combines TRBV20-1 with TRBJ1-2; D is possibly TRBD1 (6 bases). V was shortened by 5 bases and J by 2 bases, with 12 bases between the two germline ends. This CDR3 contains 13 residues. Germline assignment: CDR1 DFQATT and CDR2 SNEGSKA (reference sequence). In nucleotides, the CDR3 is TGCAGTGCTGCCAAAGGGGGAAACTATGGCTACACCTTC. Its protein product is CSAAKGGNYGYTF.

This clonotype was seen a handful of times. The chain has TRBV11-1 and TRBJ2-3, with TRBD2 matching 10 bases. V shed 5 bases and J 4 bases; nucleotides not matched to a gene: 9. This CDR3 is built from 16 residues. Germline V CDR1 and CDR2: SGHAT, FQDESV (reference sequence). CDR3 residues: CASSQQPGLASDTQYF. CDR3 sequence (DNA): TGTGCCAGCAGCCAACAACCGGGACTAGCGTCAGATACGCAGTATTTT.

Many counts were recorded for this clonotype. The chain joins TRBV6-1 to TRBJ2-2; 14 bases line up with TRBD2. With V trimmed by 4 bases and J by 6 bases, 1 base remained unmatched. Germline values: CDR1 MNHNS, CDR2 SASEGT. This CDR3 contains 15 residues. The CDR3 here is CASSGLAGGPGELFF. Here the CDR3 DNA reads TGTGCCAGCAGTGGACTAGCGGGAGGGCCCGGGGAGCTGTTTTTT.

In its sample, this clonotype was seen many times. This chain links TRBV9 with TRBJ1-3; no clear D gene. The CDR3 runs 16 residues. V was clipped by 3 bases and J by 2 bases, with 15 bases between them. Germline CDR1 is SGDLS and CDR2 is YYNGEE. CDR3 sequence reads: CASSATPWETGNTIYF. The CDR3 DNA reads TGTGCCAGCAGCGCGACTCCTTGGGAGACTGGAAACACCATATATTTT. Variable domain in full (rest from reference TRBV9 and TRBJ1-3): DSGVTQTPKHLITATGQRVTLRCSPRSGDLSVYWYQQSLDQGLQFLIQYYNGEERAKGNILERFSAQQFPDLHSELNLSSLELGDSALYFCASSATPWETGNTIYFGEGSWLTVV.

This clonotype has ten or more counts. The V call is TRBV19, the J call TRBJ2-7; TRBD1 matches 10 bases. The CDR3 is 16 residues long. The germline V gene has CDR1 LNHDA and CDR2 SQIVND (reference sequence). V dropped 5 bases and J dropped 3; count of bases not matched to a gene: 10. The CDR3 DNA reads TGTGCCAGTAGTGACCCCCGGACAGGGGGGAACTACGAGCAGTACTTC. Its protein product is CASSDPRTGGNYEQYF.

The chain recombines TRBV6-2 or TRBV6-3 with TRBJ2-1; D is unclear. This CDR3 is 14 amino acids long. Deletions cut 10 bases from V and 2 bases from J, with 15 bases between. In germline, CDR1 is MNHEY, CDR2 SVGEGT. As DNA, the CDR3 is TGTGCCACTTCACAGACAATCGCCTACAATGAGCAGTTCTTC. Encoded protein: CATSQTIAYNEQFF.

V usage is TRBV6-1 and J usage is TRBJ1-5; 7 bases map to TRBD1. CDR3 size: 16 residues. The V gene's germline CDR1 is MNHNS and CDR2 SASEGT. Trimming removed 6 bases from V and 4 bases from J; junction bases left unmatched: 12. Written as DNA, the CDR3 is TGTGCCAGCAGCCGGCCCCGGACAGGAAATAATCAGCCCCAGCATTTT. Encoded protein: CASSRPRTGNNQPQHF.

This clonotype turned up a few times. A read error may be the cause here, since a much bigger clone is one base away. The conserved final phenylalanine or tryptophan is absent from the CDR3, which likely points to a read error. The J gene is TRBJ1-2, the V gene TRBV6-5; 9 bases line up with TRBD1. V shed 2 bases and J 8 bases; nucleotides not matched to a gene: 9. Germline V CDR1 and CDR2: MNHEY, SVGAGI. The CDR3 loop spans 15 amino acids. DNA for the CDR3: TGTGCCAGCAGTTACACTGGACAGGGGCAACGAGGCTACACCCTC. It translates to CASSYTGQGQRGYTL.

About this clonotype itself: A far larger clone lies a single base away; this is likely a read error. The V and J genes are TRBV13 and TRBJ2-3; D is undetermined. Germline CDR1 and CDR2: PRHDT and FYEKMQ (reference sequence). CDR3 length equals 13 residues. The CDR3 loop reads CAGSEAATDTQYF. The DNA for the CDR3 is TGTGCCGGCAGTGAAGCAGCCACAGATACGCAGTATTTT.

In its sample, this clonotype was seen many times. The rearrangement joins TRBV2 to TRBJ1-5, with no clear D. The CDR3 sequence is 15 residues long. Germline assignment: CDR1 SNHLY and CDR2 FYNNEI. Between the trimmed V and J ends, which lost 3 bases and 2 bases, there was a span of 11 bases. For the CDR3, the DNA is TGTGCCAGCAGTGACAGTCAGCTGGGCAATCAGCCCCAGCATTTT. It yields the protein CASSDSQLGNQPQHF.

This clonotype was seen at least ten times. This sequence joins TRBV6-1 and TRBJ1-4; possibly TRBD1 for D (5 bases). Germline loops: CDR1 MNHNS, CDR2 SASEGT. The CDR3 runs 19 residues. The germline V and J ends were trimmed by 7 bases and 8 bases, with 32 bases remaining between them. CDR3 in amino acids: CASMAVGGRPSGFGEKLFF. CDR3 nucleotides: TGTGCCAGCATGGCCGTGGGGGGTAGGCCGTCGGGGTTCGGCGAAAAACTGTTTTTT.

This clonotype was seen ten or more times. The gene calls are TRBV2 and TRBJ2-7, with 8 nucleotides matching TRBD1. The trim removed 2 bases at V and 3 bases at J, leaving 3 bases unmatched. From germline, CDR1 is SNHLY and CDR2 FYNNEI. CDR3 length: 14 residues. This CDR3 is CASSETGGGYEQYF. As DNA, the CDR3 is TGTGCCAGCAGTGAAACAGGGGGAGGCTACGAGCAGTACTTC.

In this sample, this clonotype turned up many times. The CDR3 protein is CASSLSPKSAGELFF. The CDR3 coding sequence is TGTGCCAGCAGCTTATCACCTAAAAGCGCCGGGGAGCTGTTTTTT. The genes are TRBV11-2 and TRBJ2-2; D not resolved. Germline-derived CDR1 and CDR2 are SGHAT and FQNNGV. This CDR3 contains 15 residues. Trimming pared 2 bases from V and 6 bases from J, leaving 13 bases between.

This clonotype turned up a few times. The chain carries TRBV5-4 and TRBJ2-3, with TRBD2 identical over 9 bases. From germline, CDR1 is SGHNT and CDR2 YYREEE (reference sequence). This CDR3 contains 15 residues. J gave up 4 bases and V 0 bases, and 3 bases lay outside the gene matches. Here the CDR3 reads CASSLAGGRADTQYF. The CDR3 nucleotides read TGTGCCAGCAGCTTGGCCGGCGGGAGGGCAGATACGCAGTATTTT.

This clonotype was counted ten times or more. The chain recombines TRBV20-1 with TRBJ2-7; no clear D gene. The V end lost 1 base, the J end lost 2 bases, and 3 bases lay between the germline ends. Germline CDR1 is DFQATT and CDR2 is SNEGSKA (reference sequence). CDR3 length: 11 residues. CDR3: CSARGTYEQYF. CDR3 DNA: TGCAGTGCTAGAGGGACCTACGAGCAGTACTTC.

About this clonotype itself: This may be a read error, as it is one base from a much larger clone. The rearrangement links TRBV6-1 to TRBJ2-3, with 8 positions matching TRBD2. The CDR3 sequence is 15 residues long. Germline CDR1 and CDR2: MNHNS and SASEGT. Here the CDR3 reads CTSSELAALTDTQYF. DNA of the CDR3: TGTACCAGCAGCGAACTAGCGGCACTCACAGATACGCAGTATTTT.

This clonotype has ten or more counts. The CDR3 sequence: CASSWTVSTEAFF. CDR3 nucleotides: TGTGCCAGCAGCTGGACGGTTTCCACTGAAGCTTTCTTT. The chain carries TRBV28 and TRBJ1-1; D is unclear. Germline CDR1 reads MDHEN; CDR2 reads SYDVKM. CDR3 length equals 13 residues. Deletions cut 6 bases from V and 4 bases from J, with 12 bases between. The full variable domain, in which reference TRBV28 and TRBJ1-1 provide the parts outside the CDR3, is DVKVTQSSRYLVKRTGEKVFLECVQDMDHENMFWYRQDPGLGLRLIYFSYDVKMKEKGDIPEGYSVSREKKERFSLILESASTNQTSMYLCASSWTVSTEAFFGQGTRLTVV.

This clonotype appeared many times. This chain uses TRBV3-1 with TRBJ1-3; tentative D call: TRBD1 (6 bases). V was trimmed by 4 bases and J by 0 bases, leaving 7 bases between them. CDR3 length: 14 amino acids. The V gene's germline CDR1 is LGHDT and CDR2 YNNKEL (reference sequence). The CDR3 DNA is TGTGCCAGCAGCCGGACAGACTCTGGAAACACCATATATTTT. This encodes CASSRTDSGNTIYF.

The count of this clonotype is one. The chain combines TRBV28 with TRBJ1-5, with a possible D match to TRBD1 (5 bases). This CDR3 region has 16 residues. Trimming shortened V by 2 bases and J by 0 bases, and 11 bases separated the two germline ends. Looked up from germline, CDR1 is MDHEN and CDR2 is SYDVKM. For the CDR3, the DNA is TGTGCCAGCAGTTTAATGTGGGGGAGTAGCAATCAGCCCCAGCATTTT. Residues: CASSLMWGSSNQPQHF.

At least ten counts were recorded for this clonotype. V and J are TRBV7-9 and TRBJ1-1; 7 bases match TRBD1. V lost 5 bases, J lost 2 bases, and 14 bases stayed unmatched. The CDR3 totals 17 residues. Germline assignment: CDR1 SEHNR and CDR2 FQNEAQ (reference sequence). CDR3 in DNA: TGTGCCAGCAGCGATACACCGGGGACAGTCACTAACACTGAAGCTTTCTTT. Translated: CASSDTPGTVTNTEAFF.

This clonotype was detected many times. This chain uses TRBV6-7 with TRBJ2-7, with a weak D call TRBD1 (6 bases). TRBV6-7 is filed as an ORF, its function uncertain. This CDR3 comprises 16 residues. Between the trimmed V and J ends, which lost 2 bases and 3 bases, there was a span of 17 bases. The chain's CDR3 is CASSYRAMDSNYEQYF. As DNA, the CDR3 is TGTGCCAGCAGTTACCGGGCCATGGACAGTAACTACGAGCAGTACTTC.

This clonotype was observed a few times. The DNA for the CDR3 is TGCGCCAGCAGCTTGGCAACACCGGGACAGGGGGTCGGCACCGGGGAGCTGTTTTTT. Protein sequence: CASSLATPGQGVGTGELFF. The genes are TRBV5-1 and TRBJ2-2; TRBD1 matches at 11 bases. This CDR3 has 19 amino acids. The V gene's germline CDR1 is SGHRS and CDR2 YFSETQ. The junction had 11 bases not matched to a gene; V was cut back by 0 bases and J by 4 bases. Variable domain in full (rest from reference TRBV5-1 and TRBJ2-2): KAGVTQTPRYLIKTRGQQVTLSCSPISGHRSVSWYQQTPGQGLQFLFEYFSETQRNKGNFPGRFSGRQFSNSRSEMNVSTLELGDSALYLCASSLATPGQGVGTGELFFGEGSRLTVL.